These 12 T cell receptor beta chains originate from one sample sequenced in a study of blood T cell repertoires in COVID-19. TCRdb's copy holds only in-frame clones and misses some; the assay was immunoSEQ multiplex PCR. This sample has tens of thousands of clones, with about nine tenths found just once. Sequencing input: peripheral blood. The receptors shown here come from a woman at least 80 years old with active or convalescent COVID-19.

The genes are TRBV4-3 and TRBJ1-1; D may be TRBD1 (6 bases). Germline CDR1 and CDR2: LGHNA and YSLEER. This CDR3 has 13 residues. V shed 1 base and J shed 6 bases, with 9 bases lying between them. CDR3 protein: CASSQAGVSEAFF. As DNA, the CDR3 is TGCGCCAGCAGCCAAGCAGGGGTCTCTGAAGCTTTCTTT.

This sequence joins TRBV19 and TRBJ2-5, with D possibly being TRBD1 (5 bases). CDR1 and CDR2 (germline): LNHDA, SQIVND (reference sequence). V was trimmed by 6 bases and J by 4 bases, leaving 12 bases between them. This CDR3 is built from 13 residues. DNA for the CDR3: TGTGCCAGTAGCCAAGACAGCCGAGAGACCCAGTACTTC. As protein: CASSQDSRETQYF.

V and J are TRBV7-3 and TRBJ2-7, with 8 bases that match TRBD1. J lost 11 bases, V lost 0 bases, and 6 bases had no gene match. The CDR3 sequence is 13 residues long. CDR1 SGHTA and CDR2 FQGTGA come from the germline V gene. The DNA for the CDR3 is TGTGCCAGCAGCTTAACGAATGGACAGGGAGAGTACTTC. This encodes CASSLTNGQGEYF.

In DNA, the CDR3 is TGTGCCAGCATGCTCGAGACCCGGGGGTCACCCCTCCACTTT. Its protein product is CASMLETRGSPLHF. The J gene is TRBJ1-6, the V gene TRBV6-5, with a weak D call TRBD1 (5 bases). The germline gives CDR1 MNHEY, CDR2 SVGAGI. The V end was cut by 7 bases, the J end by 10 bases, with 17 bases between. The length of the CDR3 is 14 residues.

The chain couples TRBV5-1 to TRBJ2-7; 9 bases are shared with TRBD2. The germline V gene encodes CDR1 SGHRS and CDR2 YFSETQ. Trimming took 4 bases from V and 3 from J; bases not matched to a gene: 11. The CDR3 contains 16 residues. The CDR3 loop is CASSPQGGGAFYEQYF. In nucleotides, the CDR3 is TGCGCCAGCAGCCCCCAGGGCGGGGGGGCCTTCTACGAGCAGTACTTC.

This chain connects TRBV5-5 to TRBJ1-4; TRBD1 aligns across 7 bases. This CDR3 has 17 amino acids. The V and J ends lost 4 bases and 6 bases, in that order; junction bases with no gene match: 15. CDR1 is SGHKS, CDR2 YYEKEE, per germline (reference sequence). The CDR3 DNA reads TGTGCCAGCAGCCCAATGACAGGGACGGGCTCCTATGAAAAACTGTTTTTT. Amino acid sequence: CASSPMTGTGSYEKLFF. The full variable domain, rest sourced from reference TRBV5-5 and TRBJ1-4, is DAGVTQSPTHLIKTRGQQVTLRCSPISGHKSVSWYQQVLGQGPQFIFQYYEKEERGRGNFPDRFSARQFPNYSSELNVNALLLGDSALYLCASSPMTGTGSYEKLFFGSGTQLSVL.

The rearrangement links TRBV14 to TRBJ2-2; no reliable D call. Trimming removed 8 bases from V and 0 bases from J, with 7 bases in between. The CDR3 totals 13 residues. CDR1 and CDR2 (germline): SGHDN, FVKESK. The CDR3 spells CASEPANTGELFF. The CDR3 bases are TGTGCCAGCGAACCGGCGAACACCGGGGAGCTGTTTTTT.

The rearrangement links TRBV5-4 to TRBJ2-3, with D perhaps matching TRBD2 (5 bases). Trimming pared 1 base from V and 2 bases from J, leaving 11 bases between. CDR1 and CDR2 (germline): SGHNT, YYREEE (reference sequence). The CDR3 consists of 15 residues. This chain's CDR3 is CASSLRRGDTDTQYF. As DNA, the CDR3 is TGTGCCAGCAGCTTGAGACGGGGAGACACAGATACGCAGTATTTT.

V usage is TRBV21-1 and J usage is TRBJ1-6; TRBD1, the table's D call, lacks a check against the DNA. TRBV21-1 is a listed pseudogene. This CDR3 contains 15 residues. This CDR3 reads CASGDRSSYNSPLHF. The CDR3 DNA follows: TGTGCCAGCGGAGACAGGAGCTCCTATAATTCACCCCTCCACTTT.

Here the CDR3 DNA reads TGTGCCAGCAGTGAAGCGGCGCCTACTAGCCCGATCGAGACCCAGTACTTC. Amino acid sequence: CASSEAAPTSPIETQYF. The chain is built from TRBV25-1 and TRBJ2-5, with a weak D call TRBD2 (6 bases). The CDR3 runs 17 residues. V lost 2 bases, J lost 5 bases, and 21 bases lay in between. Germline lookup yields CDR1 MGHDK and CDR2 SYGVNS.

This chain joins TRBV7-2 and TRBJ1-3; the D is unclear. Trimming removed 5 bases at V and 7 bases at J, with 9 bases between. Per germline, CDR1 SGHTA and CDR2 FQGNSA. The CDR3 has 12 residues. As DNA, the CDR3 is TGTGCCAGCAGCCCTGCGATGAACACCATATATTTT. The encoded protein is CASSPAMNTIYF.

This clone was detected only once. The gene calls are TRBV19 and TRBJ2-7; 8 bases line up with TRBD1. Trimming took 0 bases from V and 4 from J; bases not matched to a gene: 5. CDR3 size: 15 residues. Germline V CDR1 and CDR2: LNHDA, SQIVND (reference sequence). The CDR3 reads CASSIDDRGSYEQYF. DNA for the CDR3: TGTGCCAGTAGTATAGACGACAGGGGAAGTTACGAGCAGTACTTC.